The T cell receptor (beta chain) described here comes from a study of shared clonotypes between healthy human individuals. About the research overall: There were three CD4 naive, three CD4 memory, two CD8 naive and one CD8 memory plates per donor. Study results and limitations: Naive subsets generally exceeded memory subsets in estimated richness.

Concerning this clone: Antigen specificity is unknown.

Authors' processing steps: ImmunoSEQ output held junction-only sequences without quality scores, so filtering differed. Method: immunoSEQ multiplex PCR; TCRdb's copy keeps in-frame clones and lacks some. The DNA was the basis for D and trimming; V, J and clone size are from that table. Among 2 million to 3 million clones, approximately 94% were seen once, and the ten largest hold approximately 0.35%. This TCR was sampled from a man aged 18 to 30 in good health. Some clones in this sample may be carry-over from other donors' samples. Specimen: naive CD4+ T cells from PBMCs. The subset here: CD45RA+ positively selected.

CDR3 in DNA: TGTGCCAGCAGCCGGATCGGGACACATCAAGAGACCCAGTACTTC. Protein sequence: CASSRIGTHQETQYF. The chain combines TRBV7-8 with TRBJ2-5, with a tentative D call TRBD1 (6 bases). This CDR3 is 15 amino acids long. V lost 5 bases and J 2 bases, leaving 15 bases between the germline ends. The V gene's germline CDR1 is SGHVS and CDR2 FQNEAQ.